The 17 T cell receptor beta chains below all came from one sample that was sequenced in a study of metastatic and nonmetastatic thyroid tumors. The entire patient cohort was treatment-naive prior to thyroid surgery. TCRdb re-called the PCR reads through MiXCR. The data contain about 31,000 clones, 15% to 20% of them singletons. The sequenced material came from blood. The receptors derive from a female donor with papillary thyroid cancer or a benign thyroid nodule (not recorded which). Some clones in this sample may be carry-over from other donors' samples.

Many counts were recorded for this clone. V and J are TRBV24-1 and TRBJ1-2; possibly TRBD1 for D (5 bases). Germline lookup yields CDR1 KGHDR and CDR2 SFDVKD. The germline V and J ends were trimmed by 4 bases and 4 bases, with 15 bases remaining between them. The CDR3 spans 15 residues. The CDR3 region is CATSDPRQGPYGYTF. The CDR3 DNA sequence: TGTGCCACCAGTGACCCACGGCAGGGCCCCTATGGCTACACCTTC.

This clone was recorded many times. This chain uses TRBV10-2 with TRBJ2-1; D gene unclear. The CDR3 spans 14 residues. Trimming stripped 4 bases from V and 1 base from J, with 8 bases between. Germline loops: CDR1 WSHSY, CDR2 SAAADI. As DNA, the CDR3 is TGCGCCAGCAGTGTTGGGGAATCCTACAATGAGCAGTTCTTC. It translates to CASSVGESYNEQFF.

This sequence joins TRBV11-2 and TRBJ1-2; D not resolved. Germline V gene lookup returns CDR1 SGHAT and CDR2 FQNNGV. The CDR3 contains 14 residues. Trimming cost V 5 bases and J 4 bases, with 14 bases left between them. The DNA for the CDR3 is TGTGCCAGCAGCCTTCCGGACGGATCCTATGGCTACACCTTC. It specifies CASSLPDGSYGYTF.

This clone was seen many times. This rearrangement joins TRBV7-2 to TRBJ2-2; TRBD2 aligns across 8 bases. V lost 5 bases and J lost 5; bases outside the gene matches: 4. Germline-derived CDR1 and CDR2 are SGHTA and FQGNSA. CDR3 length: 14 residues. Here the CDR3 reads CASSQTSGTGELFF. The CDR3 DNA reads as TGTGCCAGCAGCCAAACTAGCGGAACCGGGGAGCTGTTTTTT.

This chain connects TRBV7-9 to TRBJ2-7, with 14 bases identical to TRBD2. CDR1 is SEHNR and CDR2 is FQNEAQ in the germline V gene (reference sequence). The CDR3 is 15 residues long. With 1 base clipped from V and 5 bases from J, the junction kept 1 base outside the gene matches. CDR3 region: CASSLGTSGRHEQYF. The CDR3 region has the DNA TGTGCCAGCAGCTTAGGGACTAGCGGGAGGCACGAGCAGTACTTC. Full variable domain (missing parts from reference TRBV7-9 and TRBJ2-7): DTGVSQNPRHKITKRGQNVTFRCDPISEHNRLYWYRQTLGQGPEFLTYFQNEAQLEKSRLLSDRFSAERPKGSFSTLEIQRTEQGDSAMYLCASSLGTSGRHEQYFGPGTRLTVT.

This clone counts as medium-sized (0.01 to 0.1%). V usage is TRBV20-1 and J usage is TRBJ2-7, with 10 bases aligning to TRBD2. Germline-derived CDR1 and CDR2 are DFQATT and SNEGSKA (reference sequence). With V trimmed by 4 bases and J by 5 bases, 14 bases remained unmatched. The CDR3 is made up of 16 amino acids. The CDR3 sequence is CSANPISGGAGNEQYF. The CDR3 nucleotides read TGCAGTGCTAACCCCATCAGCGGGGGGGCCGGCAACGAGCAGTACTTC.

The V and J genes are TRBV2 and TRBJ1-1; D gene unclear. Germline CDR1 is SNHLY and CDR2 is FYNNEI. V was cut by 2 bases and J by 7 bases, with 14 bases left in between. The CDR3 consists of 14 residues. CDR3 region: CASSELRNGDEAFF. The CDR3 DNA is TGTGCCAGCAGTGAACTTCGGAACGGCGATGAAGCTTTCTTT.

This clone was found many times. The V call is TRBV20-1, the J call TRBJ2-1, with 7 bases fitting TRBD2. This CDR3 has 14 residues. In germline, CDR1 is DFQATT, CDR2 SNEGSKA (reference sequence). Trimming took 6 bases from V and 1 from J; bases not matched to a gene: 6. The CDR3 is CSAPSGVSYNEQFF. CDR3 bases: TGCAGTGCCCCCAGCGGGGTATCCTACAATGAGCAGTTCTTC.

This clone appeared a few times. The V gene is TRBV20-1, the J gene TRBJ2-2; the match to TRBD1 covers 7 bases. Trimming removed 5 bases from V and 3 bases from J; junction bases left unmatched: 9. The germline gives CDR1 DFQATT, CDR2 SNEGSKA (reference sequence). CDR3 length: 15 residues. CDR3 region: CSAPNLQGDTGELFF. In nucleotides, the CDR3 is TGCAGTGCTCCGAACCTTCAGGGGGACACCGGGGAGCTGTTTTTT.

The rearrangement uses TRBV27 and TRBJ2-2; D could derive from TRBD1 or TRBD2 (5 bases each). V lost 5 bases to trimming and J lost 5 bases, with 9 bases between them. The CDR3 length is 13 residues. CDR1 and CDR2 (germline): MNHEY, SMNVEV (reference sequence). The CDR3 region has the DNA TGTGCCAGCAGTCGGGGCCAAACCGGGGAGCTGTTTTTT. Amino acid sequence: CASSRGQTGELFF.

This clone is classed as medium-sized. CDR3 DNA: TGCGCCAGCAGCTTATCAGTCCAGGTCTACGAGCAGTACTTC. Translated: CASSLSVQVYEQYF. This chain connects TRBV5-1 to TRBJ2-7; no reliable D call. With 2 bases removed from V and 3 bases from J, the gap between germline ends came to 12 bases. The CDR3 covers 14 residues. The germline V gene has CDR1 SGHRS and CDR2 YFSETQ.

As to this clone: Germline and junction disagree at one end, which may indicate a read error. Other DNA sequences in this specimen translate into the identical CDR3. The chain is built from TRBV6-2 or TRBV6-3 and TRBJ2-2, with 10 nucleotides matching TRBD1. The CDR3 is 13 amino acids. CDR1 MNHEY and CDR2 SVGEGT come from the germline V gene. CDR3 nucleotides: TGTGCAAGACAGGGGGCGCCCACCGGGGAGCTGCTTTTC. As protein: CARQGAPTGELLF.

This clone was detected many times. The gene calls are TRBV29-1 and TRBJ2-7; D may correspond to TRBD1 or TRBD2 (5 bases each). The V end was cut by 6 bases, the J end by 5 bases, with 23 bases between. The CDR3 is 15 residues long. Looked up from germline, CDR1 is SQVTM and CDR2 is ANQGSEA. The CDR3 nucleotides read TGCAGCGTGGCCGAAGGTTGGGGGTATACGCACGAGCAGTACTTC. Its translation is CSVAEGWGYTHEQYF.

This clone was picked up a small number of times. This chain connects TRBV6-1 to TRBJ2-3, with 10 bases identical to TRBD1. The germline CDR1 and CDR2 sequences are MNHNS and SASEGT. The CDR3 runs to 14 residues. Trimming cost V 4 bases and J 6 bases; bases outside gene matches: 4. The CDR3 reads CASSGQGAQDTQYF. CDR3 coding DNA: TGTGCCAGCAGTGGACAGGGGGCGCAGGATACGCAGTATTTT.

In this sample, this clone turned up many times. One junction end does not reproduce the germline sequence, and a read error may be involved. The V call is TRBV27, the J call TRBJ1-3; D is undetermined. This CDR3 has 15 residues. Germline V lookup: CDR1 MNHEY, CDR2 SMNVEV (reference sequence). CDR3 region: CASSLVAGTGNTIYF. The CDR3 DNA follows: TGTGCCAGTAGTTTGGTGGCAGGCACTGGAAACACCATATATTTT.

This clone was picked up a small number of times. V is TRBV6-4 and J is TRBJ2-3, with D unresolved. V was shortened by 3 bases and J by 6 bases, with 10 bases between the two germline ends. Germline CDR1 is MRHNA and CDR2 is SNTAGT. The CDR3 has 13 amino acids. In DNA form, the CDR3 reads TGTGCCAGCAGTGATGGAGACGCGGATACGCAGTATTTT. Translated, it gives CASSDGDADTQYF.

This clone was seen at least ten times. Possible read error: a much larger clone is one base away. The chain uses TRBV20-1 and TRBJ2-3; 7 positions agree with TRBD2. CDR1 and CDR2 (germline): DFQATT, SNEGSKA (reference sequence). CDR3 length: 11 amino acids. The CDR3 is CSTSVGNTQYF. The CDR3, as DNA: TGCAGTACTAGCGTGGGGAATACGCAGTATTTT.